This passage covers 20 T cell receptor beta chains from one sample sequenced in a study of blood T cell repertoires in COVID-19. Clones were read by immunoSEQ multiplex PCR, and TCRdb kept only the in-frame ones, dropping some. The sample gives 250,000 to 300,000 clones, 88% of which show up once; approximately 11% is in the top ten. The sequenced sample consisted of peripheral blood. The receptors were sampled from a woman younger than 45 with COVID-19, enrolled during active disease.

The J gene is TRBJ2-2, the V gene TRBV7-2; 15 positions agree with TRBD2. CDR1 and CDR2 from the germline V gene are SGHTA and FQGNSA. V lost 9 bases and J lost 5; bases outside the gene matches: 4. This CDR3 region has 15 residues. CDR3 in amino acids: CASRTSGRATGELFF. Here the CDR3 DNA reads TGTGCCAGTCGGACTAGCGGGAGGGCAACCGGGGAGCTGTTTTTT.

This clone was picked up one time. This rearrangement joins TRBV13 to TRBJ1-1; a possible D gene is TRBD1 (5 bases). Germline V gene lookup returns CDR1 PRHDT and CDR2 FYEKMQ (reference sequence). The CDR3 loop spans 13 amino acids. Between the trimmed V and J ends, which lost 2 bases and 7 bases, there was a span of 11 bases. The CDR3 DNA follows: TGTGCCAGCAGCTTAAGGGACTACGGTGAAGCTTTCTTT. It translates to CASSLRDYGEAFF.

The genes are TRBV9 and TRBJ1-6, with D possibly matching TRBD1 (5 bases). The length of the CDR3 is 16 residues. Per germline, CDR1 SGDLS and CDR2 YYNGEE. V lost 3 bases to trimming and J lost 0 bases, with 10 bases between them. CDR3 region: CASSEDRSSYNSPLHF. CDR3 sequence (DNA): TGTGCCAGCAGCGAAGACAGAAGCTCCTATAATTCACCCCTCCACTTT.

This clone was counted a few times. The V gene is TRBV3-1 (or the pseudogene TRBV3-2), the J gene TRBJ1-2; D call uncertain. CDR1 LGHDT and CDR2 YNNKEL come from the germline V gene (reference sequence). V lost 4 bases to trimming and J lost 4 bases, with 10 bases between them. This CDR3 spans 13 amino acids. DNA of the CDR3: TGTGCCAGCAGCCCGCAGCGCCTCTATGGCTACACCTTC. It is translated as CASSPQRLYGYTF.

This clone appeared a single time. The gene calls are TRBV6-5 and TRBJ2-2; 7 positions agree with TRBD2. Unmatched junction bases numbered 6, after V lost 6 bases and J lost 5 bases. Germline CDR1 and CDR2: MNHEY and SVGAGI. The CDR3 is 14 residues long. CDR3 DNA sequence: TGTGCCAGCAGATACGGGGGAGGGACCGGGGAGCTGTTTTTT. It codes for CASRYGGGTGELFF.

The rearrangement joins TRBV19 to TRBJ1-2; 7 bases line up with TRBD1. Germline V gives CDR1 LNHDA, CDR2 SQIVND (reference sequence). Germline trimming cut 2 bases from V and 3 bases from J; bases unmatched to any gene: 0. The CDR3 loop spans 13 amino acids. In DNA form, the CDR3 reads TGTGCCAGTAGTATAACAGGGGACTATGGCTACACCTTC. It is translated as CASSITGDYGYTF.

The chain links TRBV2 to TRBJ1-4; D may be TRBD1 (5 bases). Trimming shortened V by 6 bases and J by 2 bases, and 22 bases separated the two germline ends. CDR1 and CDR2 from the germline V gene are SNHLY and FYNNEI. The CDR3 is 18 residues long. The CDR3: CASRSETVWSWTNEKLFF. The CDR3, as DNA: TGTGCCAGCAGGTCAGAGACAGTTTGGTCGTGGACTAATGAAAAACTGTTTTTT.

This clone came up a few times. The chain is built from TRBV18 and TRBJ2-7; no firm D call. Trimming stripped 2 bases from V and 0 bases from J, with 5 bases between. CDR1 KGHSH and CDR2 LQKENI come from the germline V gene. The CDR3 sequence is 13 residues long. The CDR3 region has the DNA TGTGCCAGCTCACCAACGAGCTCCTACGAGCAGTACTTC. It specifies CASSPTSSYEQYF.

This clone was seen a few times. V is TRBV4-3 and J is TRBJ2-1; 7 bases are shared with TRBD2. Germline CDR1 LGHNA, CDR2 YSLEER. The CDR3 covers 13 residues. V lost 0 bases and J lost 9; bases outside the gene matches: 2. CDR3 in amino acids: CASSQERTSEQFF. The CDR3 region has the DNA TGCGCCAGCAGCCAAGAAAGGACTAGTGAGCAGTTCTTC.

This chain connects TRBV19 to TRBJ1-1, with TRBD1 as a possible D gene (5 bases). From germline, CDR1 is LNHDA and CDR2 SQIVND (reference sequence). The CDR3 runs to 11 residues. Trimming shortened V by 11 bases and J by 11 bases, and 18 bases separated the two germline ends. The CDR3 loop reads CASGDSSGAFF. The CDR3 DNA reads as TGTGCCTCCGGGGACTCTAGCGGGGCTTTCTTT.

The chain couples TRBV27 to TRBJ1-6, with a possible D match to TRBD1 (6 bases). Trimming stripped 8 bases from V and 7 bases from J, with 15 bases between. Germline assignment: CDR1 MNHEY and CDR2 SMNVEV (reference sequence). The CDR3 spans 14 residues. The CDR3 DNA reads TGTGCCAGCGGAACAGGGATTGGAAATTCACCCCTCCACTTT. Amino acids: CASGTGIGNSPLHF.

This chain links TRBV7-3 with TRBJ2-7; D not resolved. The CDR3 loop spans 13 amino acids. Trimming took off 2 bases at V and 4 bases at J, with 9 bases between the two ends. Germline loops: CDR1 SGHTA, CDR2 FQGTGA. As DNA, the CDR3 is TGTGCCAGCAGCTTAGAACCGCGTTACGAGCAGTACTTC. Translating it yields CASSLEPRYEQYF. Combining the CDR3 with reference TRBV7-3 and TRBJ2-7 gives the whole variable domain GAGVSQTPSNKVTEKGKYVELRCDPISGHTALYWYRQSLGQGPEFLIYFQGTGAADDSGLPNDRFFAVRPEGSVSTLKIQRTERGDSAVYLCASSLEPRYEQYFGPGTRLTVT.

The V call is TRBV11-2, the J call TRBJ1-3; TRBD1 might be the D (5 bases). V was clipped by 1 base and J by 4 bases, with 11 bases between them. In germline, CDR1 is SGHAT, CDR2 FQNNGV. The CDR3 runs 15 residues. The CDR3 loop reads CASSLGSGYGNTIYF. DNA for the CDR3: TGTGCCAGCAGCTTAGGGTCAGGGTACGGAAACACCATATATTTT.

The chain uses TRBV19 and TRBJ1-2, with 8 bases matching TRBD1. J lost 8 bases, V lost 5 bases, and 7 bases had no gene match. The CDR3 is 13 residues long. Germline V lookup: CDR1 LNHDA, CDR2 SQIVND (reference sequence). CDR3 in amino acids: CASSPRTGLGYTF. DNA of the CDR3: TGTGCCAGTAGTCCTCGGACAGGGTTGGGCTACACCTTC.

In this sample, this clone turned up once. Written as DNA, the CDR3 is TGTGCCAGCAGTAGACTCAGGGGGGATCAGCCCCAGCATTTT. This translates into CASSRLRGDQPQHF. The chain is built from TRBV6-6 and TRBJ1-5, with TRBD1 matching over 7 bases. There are 14 residues in the CDR3. Trimming took 5 bases from V and 5 from J; bases not matched to a gene: 6. Looked up from germline, CDR1 is MNHNY and CDR2 is SVGAGI (reference sequence).

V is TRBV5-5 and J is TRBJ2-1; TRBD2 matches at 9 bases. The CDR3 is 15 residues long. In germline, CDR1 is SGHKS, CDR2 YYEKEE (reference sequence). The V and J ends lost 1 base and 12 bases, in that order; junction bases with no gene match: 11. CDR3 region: CASSLWASGNLGQFF. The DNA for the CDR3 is TGTGCCAGCAGCTTGTGGGCTAGCGGGAATCTGGGGCAGTTCTTC.

CDR3 residues: CASIRSETQYF. The DNA of the CDR3 is TGTGCCAGCATACGGTCTGAGACCCAGTACTTC. The chain combines TRBV2 with TRBJ2-5, with D uncertain. Deletions cut 7 bases from V and 5 bases from J, with 8 bases between. In germline, CDR1 is SNHLY, CDR2 FYNNEI. There are 11 residues in the CDR3.

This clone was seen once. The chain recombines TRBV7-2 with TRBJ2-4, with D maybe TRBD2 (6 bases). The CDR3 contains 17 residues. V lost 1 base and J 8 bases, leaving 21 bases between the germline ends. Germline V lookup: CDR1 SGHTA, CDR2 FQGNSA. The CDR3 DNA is TGTGCCAGCAGCTTAGTCGGCGGGGATTGGGCTGGTGACATTCAGTACTTC. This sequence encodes CASSLVGGDWAGDIQYF.

CDR3 nucleotide sequence: TGTGCCAGCAGTTCGAAGGGCCGGGGGGCTCGGAGACCCAGCTCCTACGAGCAGTACTTC. It yields the protein CASSSKGRGARRPSSYEQYF. The rearrangement uses TRBV27 and TRBJ2-7; D is perhaps TRBD2 (7 bases). The CDR3 consists of 20 residues. The germline V gene has CDR1 MNHEY and CDR2 SMNVEV (reference sequence). The V end was cut by 4 bases, the J end by 0 bases, with 28 bases between.

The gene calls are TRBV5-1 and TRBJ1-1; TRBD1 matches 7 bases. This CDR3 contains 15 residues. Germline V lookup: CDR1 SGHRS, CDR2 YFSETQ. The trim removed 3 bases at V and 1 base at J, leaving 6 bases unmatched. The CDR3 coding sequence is TGCGCCAGCAGCTCAGGACAGGCTGGGAACACTGAAGCTTTCTTT. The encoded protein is CASSSGQAGNTEAFF.